This TCR beta chain was identified in a study of blood T cell repertoires in COVID-19. V was pared by 4 bases and J by 5 bases, with 6 bases of the junction left unmatched. From germline, CDR1 is MNHEY and CDR2 SVGAGI. The CDR3 loop spans 15 amino acids. As handled by the study authors: Amplified reference gene primers provided the basis for estimating nucleated cell counts. Profiled with immunoSEQ multiplex PCR; TCRdb holds only in-frame clones, not every one. V and J calls and clone size are copied from that table; D and trimming were computed from the DNA. Altogether hundreds of thousands of clones are present, roughly 90% being singletons, with the ten largest covering more than 13%.

The chain is built from TRBV6-5 and TRBJ2-3, with 10 nucleotides matching TRBD2. The sequence was collected from a young man who had been exposed to COVID-19. Sequenced: PBMCs or T cells enriched from blood (not recorded which). CDR3 in amino acids: CASSLRPSGGDTQYF. The CDR3 region has the DNA TGTGCCAGCAGTTTGAGGCCTAGCGGGGGAGATACGCAGTATTTT.